Listed below are T cell receptor beta chains from one sample, sequenced in a study of early T cells in non-severe SARS-CoV-2 infection. TCRdb itself ran the 5' RACE reads through MiXCR, one entry per CDR3 protein. The sample carries roughly 48,000 distinct CDR3 sequences, around 8% recorded once. Sequencing input: whole blood. The receptors were sampled from an adult who was a healthcare worker with PCR-confirmed SARS-CoV-2 infection or an uninfected control (not recorded which). CDR3s include the opening cysteine and the closing phenylalanine or tryptophan. Fields, in order: clone size, V gene, CDR3 protein. Size is omitted from some rows. Given values are once, few, many or a class for expanded clones.

many | TRBV7-2 | CASSLGEGNSNQPQHF
many | TRBV11-2 | CASSLAHRNYGYTF
few | TRBV6-2/TRBV6-3 | CASRSGRVNEQFF
few | TRBV2 | CASRTGQGYNEQFF
NA | TRBV7-8 | CASSLAPVLNNEQFF
many | TRBV4-3 | CASSQFTGIYEQYF
few | TRBV7-3 | CASSLDPVYNEQFF
few | TRBV29-1 | CSVDGDTVNEQFF
many | TRBV15 | CATSGRGVMNTEAFF
many | TRBV20-1 | CSAEGTSGLTDTQYF
NA | TRBV19 | CASRWDSRNTGELFF
many | TRBV12-3/TRBV12-4 | CASSSGLAGGYEQFF
many | TRBV27 | CASSLSPRGTEAFF
NA | TRBV2 | CARGDRVTWGYTF
many | TRBV10-2 | CASNVAGVSTDTQYF
few | TRBV21-1 | CASSKNNQELFF